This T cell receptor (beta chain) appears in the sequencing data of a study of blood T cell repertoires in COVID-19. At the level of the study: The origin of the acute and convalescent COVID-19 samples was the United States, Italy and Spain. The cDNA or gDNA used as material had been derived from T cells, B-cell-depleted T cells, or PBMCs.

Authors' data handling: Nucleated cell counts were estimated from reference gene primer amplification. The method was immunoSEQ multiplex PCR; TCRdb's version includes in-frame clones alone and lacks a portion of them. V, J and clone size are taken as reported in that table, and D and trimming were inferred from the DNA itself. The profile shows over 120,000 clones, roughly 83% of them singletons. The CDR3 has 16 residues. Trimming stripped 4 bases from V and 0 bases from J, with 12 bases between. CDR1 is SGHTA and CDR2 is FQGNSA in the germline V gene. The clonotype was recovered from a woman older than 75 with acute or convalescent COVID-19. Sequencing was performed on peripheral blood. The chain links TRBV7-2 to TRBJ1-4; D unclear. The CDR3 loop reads CASSSAPSATNEKLFF. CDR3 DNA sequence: TGTGCCAGCAGCTCCGCCCCATCGGCAACTAATGAAAAACTGTTTTTT.